The entry that follows covers one T cell receptor beta chain sequence. The data originate from a study of sequential checkpoint blockade in melanoma. On the study more broadly: Patients were randomized 1:1 to nivolumab-then-ipilimumab or ipilimumab-then-nivolumab first-line.

Sample treatment: randomized to nivolumab then ipilimumab (arm A) or the reverse (arm B). The data were produced by immunoSEQ multiplex PCR, yet TCRdb's version contains in-frame clones alone and is incomplete. The sample lists 34,000 or so clones; 82% were seen once. Germline CDR1 is MGHRA and CDR2 is YSYEKL. The CDR3 length is 16 residues. V lost 0 bases, J lost 7 bases, and 18 bases lay in between. The J gene is TRBJ2-5, the V gene TRBV4-1, with D tentatively TRBD2 (5 bases). The starting material was CD8+ T cells sorted from blood (inferred from file names), obtained from a patient given nivolumab and ipilimumab in sequence. This TCR was recovered from a human donor with melanoma. This chain's CDR3 is CASSQESFRARGTQYF. CDR3 in DNA: TGCGCCAGCAGCCAAGAAAGTTTCCGCGCCCGGGGGACCCAGTACTTC.